This TCR beta chain was identified in a study of blood T cell repertoires in COVID-19. Germline CDR1 and CDR2: LNHDA and SQIVND (reference sequence). The CDR3 has 15 residues. Remarks on this clone: Relative to the germline gene, one junction end is altered; a read error may explain this.

The table came from immunoSEQ multiplex PCR; TCRdb's copy has only in-frame clones and leaves some out. This sample has 54,000 or so clones; approximately 88% occur once, and the top ten carry about 3%. This receptor was obtained from a human donor in a cohort sampled during active COVID-19. Sequencing was carried out using peripheral blood. The rearrangement joins TRBV19 to TRBJ1-2, with a tentative D call TRBD1 (5 bases). CDR3 loop: CASSIDGGINDGYTF. The CDR3 DNA reads TGTGCCAGTAGTATAGACGGGGGAATTAACGATGGCTACACCTTC.